The 2 T cell receptor beta chains given below trace back to one sample, sequenced in a study of blood T cell repertoires in COVID-19. Sequencing used immunoSEQ multiplex PCR; TCRdb keeps in-frame clones, though not all of them. The sample consists of 240,000 or so clones, 75% to 90% of them appearing once. The source material was PBMCs or T cells enriched from blood (not recorded which). The origin of the receptors is a woman between 35 and 50 years old with acute COVID-19.

The count of this clone is one. The chain has TRBV19 and TRBJ2-2; 7 bases agree with TRBD1. The V segment lost 2 bases and the J segment 6 bases; nucleotides outside the gene matches: 9. The CDR3 covers 16 residues. Germline V gives CDR1 LNHDA, CDR2 SQIVND (reference sequence). CDR3 sequence: CASSINEGTASGELFF. DNA for the CDR3: TGTGCCAGTAGTATAAACGAGGGGACAGCCTCCGGGGAGCTGTTTTTT.

This chain joins TRBV5-1 and TRBJ1-3; TRBD1 is a possible D gene (6 bases). Germline-derived CDR1 and CDR2 are SGHRS and YFSETQ. Trimming shortened V by 3 bases and J by 1 base, and 8 bases separated the two germline ends. The CDR3 runs 14 residues. CDR3 protein: CASSYTGSGNTIYF. The CDR3 DNA follows: TGCGCCAGCAGCTATACAGGGTCTGGAAACACCATATATTTT.